This T cell receptor (beta chain) originates from a study of beta chain features in type 1 diabetes. Averaging roughly 120 mL, one heparinised blood draw came from each individual donor. Since all of the isolated RNA was reverse transcribed, expressed TCRB transcripts were what got sequenced. Data came from immunoSEQ multiplex PCR; TCRdb stores just in-frame clones and leaves some out. This sample carries 430,000 or so clones, about an eighth of them seen once, and the ten largest clones take over 0.035%. Sequencing was performed on naive CD4+ T cells from blood. The clonotype originates from a woman aged 18-29 years in good health.

The CDR3 DNA reads as TGCGCCAGCAGCTTGGCACAGGACACAGATACGCAGTATTTT. Amino acids: CASSLAQDTDTQYF. The chain recombines TRBV5-1 with TRBJ2-3; possibly TRBD1 for D (5 bases). The V gene's germline CDR1 is SGHRS and CDR2 YFSETQ. Trimming shortened V by 0 bases and J by 2 bases, and 7 bases separated the two germline ends. CDR3 length equals 14 residues.